A selection of T cell receptor beta chains follows, all from one sample in a study of T cells expressing NK-cell markers. TCRdb reprocessed the 5' RACE reads and stores each CDR3 protein as one record, lacking DNA. The sample table sets out roughly 120,000 distinct CDR3 sequences. Sequencing was performed on blood T cells: a sorted CD56 or NKG2C T cell subset, CD4+ or CD8+ T cells, or bulk PBMC T cells (not recorded which). These receptors came from a woman between 18 and 75 years old in good health. Both conserved end residues are part of each CDR3.

j_gene,v_gene,CDR3aa
TRBJ2-1,TRBV7-2,CASSLWPGNEQFF
TRBJ2-7,TRBV5-1,CASSFSAAGGEEQYF
TRBJ2-7,TRBV4-3,CASSRGTSGRNEQYF
TRBJ2-1,TRBV6-2/TRBV6-3,CASSYSGLAGAARLVYNEQFF
TRBJ1-2,TRBV27,CASSFGRHYGYTF
TRBJ2-3,TRBV6-1,CASTPGTSASDTQYF
TRBJ2-1,TRBV7-2,CASSIQGAYSHEQFF
TRBJ1-6,TRBV12-5,CASGLFRTIDSPLHF
TRBJ2-2,TRBV24-1,CATSPRSNTGELFF
TRBJ2-3,TRBV20-1,CSASSSRAGTDTQYF
TRBJ2-3,TRBV12-3/TRBV12-4,CASSLAVADTQYF
TRBJ2-3,TRBV29-1,CSVEVTQPQGGTQYF
TRBJ2-1,TRBV29-1,CSVEFGAIDEQFF
TRBJ2-2,TRBV20-1,CSAPVVGDGTGELFF
TRBJ2-2,TRBV29-1,CSVIAGNTGELFF
TRBJ2-7,TRBV30,CAWVGTVSYEQYF
TRBJ2-1,TRBV12-3/TRBV12-4,CASTDSNEQFF
TRBJ2-1,TRBV27,CATRGLRNEQFF
TRBJ2-3,TRBV30,CAWSASLGADTQYF
TRBJ1-5,TRBV15,CATGGDGQPQHF
TRBJ2-7,TRBV20-1,CSARGGRNYEQYF
TRBJ2-3,TRBV19,CASSIRGSTDTQYF
TRBJ1-2,TRBV9,CASSGQGATNYGYTF
TRBJ2-1,TRBV20-1,CSAVGPSGSYNEQFF
TRBJ2-1,TRBV7-9,CASSLAAGSSYNEQFF
TRBJ2-3,TRBV4-3,CASSQDRVDSGADTQYF
TRBJ2-2,TRBV10-1,CASSYNRGDTGELFF
TRBJ2-1,TRBV29-1,CSAPTGASSYNEQFF
TRBJ2-2,TRBV29-1,CSVESGDYTGELFF
TRBJ2-1,TRBV12-3/TRBV12-4,CASSDPSGGAYNEQFF
TRBJ2-3,TRBV12-3/TRBV12-4,CASSLYRPGGPPSTDTQYF
TRBJ2-7,TRBV28,CASSPRQETYEQYF
TRBJ2-7,TRBV29-1,CSVNLASDSSYEQYF
TRBJ2-7,TRBV10-3,CAISERDAPSYEQYF
TRBJ2-1,TRBV11-2,CASSSGANEQFF
TRBJ2-3,TRBV12-3/TRBV12-4,CASSLAGQDTDTQYF
TRBJ2-7,TRBV7-2,CASRLGGSYEQYF
TRBJ2-1,TRBV19,CASLGLYNEQFF
TRBJ2-5,TRBV3-1,CASSQVVGQGIDETQYF
TRBJ1-6,TRBV30,CAWSAFVGPYNSPLHF
TRBJ1-6,TRBV6-4,CASTPGQDNSPLHF
TRBJ1-5,TRBV30,CAWTGGQGGQPQHF
TRBJ2-5,TRBV9,CASSVGTSGSLETQYF
TRBJ1-2,TRBV20-1,CSARKRTGAYGYTF
TRBJ2-1,TRBV10-1,CASSEPAGVGLNEQFF
TRBJ2-1,TRBV20-1,CSARDLGGNEQFF
TRBJ1-1,TRBV12-3/TRBV12-4,CASSSTGPTEAFF
TRBJ1-1,TRBV20-1,CSASQGGGTEAFF